This entry lists 31 T cell receptor beta chains sequenced from one sample in a study of patients and donors after allogeneic stem cell transplantation. In TCRdb, the RT-PCR reads were re-called with MiXCR into one record per CDR3 protein. The top ten clones hold 6% to 8% of a sample with about 400,000 distinct CDR3 sequences, 16% of them seen once. The sequenced sample consisted of blood, either unsorted or a sorted T cell fraction (not recorded which). Receptors were obtained from a human donor who was either an allogeneic HSCT recipient or a stem cell or donor lymphocyte infusion donor (not recorded which). It is not recorded whose cells these are; they may come from a transplant donor.

This clonotype has more than one count but fewer than ten. The CDR3, as DNA: TGTGCCAGCAGTTACTCGAGCACCCAGTACTTC. It specifies CASSYSSTQYF. The V and J genes are TRBV6-5 and TRBJ2-5; no definite D call. The CDR3 consists of 11 residues. Germline CDR1 reads MNHEY; CDR2 reads SVGAGI. Trimming pared 0 bases from V and 8 bases from J, leaving 4 bases between.

This clonotype came up a few times. The V call is TRBV24-1, the J call TRBJ1-1, with 10 nucleotides matching TRBD1. Losses at the gene ends were 4 bases for V and 2 bases for J; bases not matched to a gene: 9. The CDR3 consists of 17 residues. Germline V gene lookup returns CDR1 KGHDR and CDR2 SFDVKD. CDR3 loop: CATSDRDRGWKNTEAFF. CDR3 nucleotides: TGTGCCACCAGTGACCGGGACAGGGGATGGAAAAACACTGAAGCTTTCTTT.

The chain recombines TRBV14 with TRBJ1-1, with D unclear. The CDR3 consists of 15 residues. The germline CDR1 and CDR2 sequences are SGHDN and FVKESK. Trimming removed 3 bases at V and 4 bases at J, with 15 bases between. The DNA of the CDR3 is TGTGCCAGCAGCCAGAGGCGGGCATGGTCCACTGAAGCTTTCTTT. Amino acids: CASSQRRAWSTEAFF.

The chain combines TRBV6-2 or TRBV6-3 with TRBJ2-7; tentatively, D is TRBD2 (6 bases). Deletions cut 7 bases from V and 3 bases from J, with 10 bases between. The CDR3 sequence is 12 residues long. The germline gives CDR1 MNHEY, CDR2 SVGEGT. DNA for the CDR3: TGTGCCAGCACCCGGGGGTACTACGAGCAGTACTTC. Translation: CASTRGYYEQYF.

The chain couples TRBV15 to TRBJ1-4; tentative D call: TRBD1 (6 bases). Germline V lookup: CDR1 LNHNV, CDR2 YYDKDF (reference sequence). The CDR3 sequence is 15 residues long. V was trimmed by 4 bases and J by 7 bases, leaving 16 bases between them. CDR3 coding DNA: TGTGCCACCAGCAACGACAGGACGGGGAGTGAAAAACTGTTTTTT. As protein: CATSNDRTGSEKLFF.

This clonotype was found a few times. V gene TRBV25-1 combines with J gene TRBJ2-3, with 7 bases identical to TRBD1. After removal of 3 bases from V and 0 bases from J, the junction contained 3 bases not matched to a gene. Germline V gene lookup returns CDR1 MGHDK and CDR2 SYGVNS. The CDR3 has 15 residues. In DNA form, the CDR3 reads TGTGCCAGCAGTGACTTACAGGGGAGCACAGATACGCAGTATTTT. It specifies CASSDLQGSTDTQYF.

This clonotype was found a few times. The chain has TRBV9 and TRBJ1-2; D unresolved. The CDR3 sequence is 13 residues long. Germline CDR1 SGDLS, CDR2 YYNGEE. V lost 3 bases, J lost 5 bases, and 11 bases lay in between. The CDR3 spells CASSGDGAYGYTF. The CDR3 DNA is TGTGCCAGCAGCGGCGACGGAGCGTATGGCTACACCTTC.

A few counts support this clonotype. J is TRBJ2-7 and V is TRBV10-3; 7 nucleotides align to TRBD1. With V trimmed by 11 bases and J by 5 bases, 12 bases remained unmatched. Germline CDR1 ENHRY, CDR2 SYGVKD. This CDR3 has 13 residues. CDR3 in DNA: TGTGCCGCCAAAGGGGGCCCCTTCCACGAGCAGTACTTC. Translating gives CAAKGGPFHEQYF.

The V and J genes are TRBV5-5 and TRBJ2-3; 7 bases are a match to TRBD1. The V and J ends lost 3 bases and 7 bases, in that order; junction bases with no gene match: 8. Per the germline V gene, CDR1 is SGHKS and CDR2 is YYEKEE (reference sequence). CDR3 length equals 14 residues. The CDR3: CASSSTGTSHTQYF. CDR3 coding DNA: TGTGCCAGCAGCTCGACAGGGACCAGCCATACGCAGTATTTT.

Ten or more counts support this clonotype. The chain couples TRBV29-1 to TRBJ1-2; D gene unclear. The V gene's germline CDR1 is SQVTM and CDR2 ANQGSEA. This CDR3 has 11 amino acids. The V end was cut by 4 bases, the J end by 7 bases, with 10 bases between. The CDR3 nucleotides are TGCAGCGTTGTTTTTCCTTTTGGCTACACCTTC. Its protein product is CSVVFPFGYTF.

The V and J genes are TRBV6-1 and TRBJ2-1; 7 bases are a match to TRBD2. The ends lost 8 bases at V and 0 bases at J; junction bases unmatched: 7. The CDR3 extends over 15 amino acids. Germline CDR1 is MNHNS and CDR2 is SASEGT. CDR3: CASGRAVSSYNEQFF. The CDR3 DNA reads as TGTGCCAGCGGGAGGGCCGTCAGCTCCTACAATGAGCAGTTCTTC.

This clonotype has only a few counts. This chain joins TRBV4-1 and TRBJ2-3; D might be TRBD1 (5 bases). V lost 1 base to trimming and J lost 0 bases, with 14 bases between them. This CDR3 is built from 17 residues. CDR1 MGHRA and CDR2 YSYEKL come from the germline V gene. Here the CDR3 DNA reads TGCGCCAGCAGCCAAGTAAGGGGCATATTAAGCACAGATACGCAGTATTTT. This sequence encodes CASSQVRGILSTDTQYF.

The V gene is TRBV2, the J gene TRBJ2-2; D uncertain. The CDR3 is 16 amino acids. Germline CDR1 SNHLY, CDR2 FYNNEI. Trimming shortened V by 2 bases and J by 1 base, and 11 bases separated the two germline ends. The DNA for the CDR3 is TGTGCCAGCAGTGAATTGAAGGGATTGAACACCGGGGAGCTGTTTTTT. This translates into CASSELKGLNTGELFF.

This sequence joins TRBV4-3 and TRBJ1-1; no reliable D call. V dropped 0 bases and J dropped 8 bases, with 16 bases sitting between them. The length of the CDR3 is 15 residues. Germline V gene sequence: CDR1 LGHNA, CDR2 YSLEER. The CDR3 DNA sequence: TGCGCCAGCAGCCAAGATTCCGAACTGATACTGGAAGCTTTCTTT. This gives the protein CASSQDSELILEAFF.

This clonotype has more than one count but fewer than ten. The chain couples TRBV4-2 to TRBJ2-1; maybe TRBD1 (6 bases). Germline V gene data show CDR1 as LGHNA and CDR2 as YNFKEQ. The CDR3 sequence is 15 residues long. V lost 0 bases, J lost 6 bases, and 12 bases lay in between. The CDR3 loop reads CASSQDRGGINEQFF. CDR3 bases: TGTGCCAGCAGCCAAGATAGAGGGGGAATCAATGAGCAGTTCTTC.

This clonotype was counted ten times or more. The chain carries TRBV12-3 or TRBV12-4 and TRBJ2-7, with D possibly matching TRBD1 (5 bases). The CDR3 consists of 14 residues. Trimming removed 5 bases from V and 2 bases from J, with 13 bases in between. The CDR3 loop reads CASSGRQFPYEQYF. The CDR3 region has the DNA TGTGCCAGCAGTGGACGACAGTTCCCCTACGAGCAGTACTTC.

The chain combines TRBV19 with TRBJ2-7, with unresolved D. This CDR3 contains 14 residues. The germline V gene encodes CDR1 LNHDA and CDR2 SQIVND (reference sequence). Trimming left V 3 bases short and J 4 bases short, with 13 bases between. CDR3 DNA: TGTGCCAGTAGTATGGTTGGAAATGGTTACGAGCAGTACTTC. The encoded protein is CASSMVGNGYEQYF.

This chain uses TRBV11-2 with TRBJ2-3, with D possibly being TRBD1 (6 bases). V lost 5 bases and J 8 bases, leaving 8 bases between the germline ends. The length of the CDR3 is 11 residues. From germline, CDR1 is SGHAT and CDR2 FQNNGV. CDR3 protein: CASSIQGTQYF. CDR3 DNA: TGTGCCAGCAGCATACAGGGTACGCAGTATTTT.

This clonotype occurred a few times. The CDR3 bases are TGCGCCAGCAGCTCGCCGCAGCTTCCAGGGATTGACCGCGCAGATACGCAGTATTTT. It specifies CASSSPQLPGIDRADTQYF. The V gene is TRBV5-1, the J gene TRBJ2-3, with D possibly matching TRBD1 (5 bases). This CDR3 comprises 19 residues. The V gene's germline CDR1 is SGHRS and CDR2 YFSETQ. V was shortened by 3 bases and J by 4 bases, with 27 bases between the two germline ends.

A few counts support this clonotype. The rearrangement links TRBV4-1 to TRBJ2-7, with D possibly matching TRBD2 (6 bases). CDR1 and CDR2 (germline): MGHRA, YSYEKL. The CDR3 is 14 residues long. The V end was cut by 3 bases, the J end by 3 bases, with 12 bases between. The DNA of the CDR3 is TGCGCCAGCAGCCATGGGACTTTCGGCTACGAGCAGTACTTC. This encodes CASSHGTFGYEQYF.

The V call is TRBV29-1, the J call TRBJ2-1; D call uncertain. This CDR3 comprises 14 residues. V was trimmed by 5 bases and J by 1 base, leaving 12 bases between them. CDR1 SQVTM and CDR2 ANQGSEA come from the germline V gene. CDR3 residues: CSVSGSASYNEQFF. In DNA, the CDR3 is TGCAGCGTTTCGGGTTCCGCGTCCTACAATGAGCAGTTCTTC.

This clonotype appeared a few times. This chain joins TRBV19 and TRBJ2-2; D is perhaps TRBD1 (6 bases). V lost 7 bases, J lost 0 bases, and 21 bases lay in between. CDR3 length: 18 residues. Germline assignment: CDR1 LNHDA and CDR2 SQIVND (reference sequence). In DNA, the CDR3 is TGTGCCAGTACCAGAATCCTCCCGGGACACACGAACACCGGGGAGCTGTTTTTT. This gives the protein CASTRILPGHTNTGELFF.

There are many counts of this clonotype. The chain couples TRBV12-3 or TRBV12-4 to TRBJ2-5, with D maybe TRBD2 (5 bases). V was shortened by 2 bases and J by 9 bases, with 10 bases between the two germline ends. The CDR3 totals 12 residues. In DNA, the CDR3 is TGTGCCAGCAGTTTACGGGGATCGGCCCAGTACTTC. This codes for CASSLRGSAQYF.

In this sample, this clonotype turned up many times. This sequence joins TRBV2 and TRBJ2-1; a possible D gene is TRBD2 (7 bases). The CDR3 consists of 14 residues. Germline V CDR1 and CDR2: SNHLY, FYNNEI. Trimming removed 10 bases at V and 0 bases at J, with 13 bases between. CDR3 amino acids: CAIVGGPSYNEQFF. DNA for the CDR3: TGTGCCATAGTCGGGGGGCCCTCCTACAATGAGCAGTTCTTC. The whole variable domain, filled in from reference TRBV2 and TRBJ2-1, reads EPEVTQTPSHQVTQMGQEVILRCVPISNHLYFYWYRQILGQKVEFLVSFYNNEISEKSEIFDDQFSVERPDGSNFTLKIRSTKLEDSAMYFCAIVGGPSYNEQFFGPGTRLTVL.

The rearrangement uses TRBV27 and TRBJ1-6; D is unresolved. The V end lost 5 bases, the J end lost 2 bases, and 7 bases lay between the germline ends. CDR1 is MNHEY and CDR2 is SMNVEV in the germline V gene (reference sequence). The CDR3 totals 14 residues. The CDR3 is CASSEVTYNSPLHF. CDR3 bases: TGTGCCAGCAGTGAGGTAACCTATAATTCACCCCTCCACTTT.

This clonotype was detected a few times. The chain joins TRBV7-3 to TRBJ2-3, with D unclear. This CDR3 is 16 amino acids long. Deletions cut 4 bases from V and 0 bases from J, with 14 bases between. The germline V gene has CDR1 SGHTA and CDR2 FQGTGA. This chain's CDR3 is CASSSKRTPSTDTQYF. CDR3 DNA sequence: TGTGCCAGCAGCTCTAAACGGACCCCTAGCACAGATACGCAGTATTTT.

This chain uses TRBV5-1 with TRBJ1-2; possibly TRBD1 for D (5 bases). V was trimmed by 2 bases and J by 6 bases, leaving 14 bases between them. This CDR3 contains 14 residues. Germline CDR1 and CDR2: SGHRS and YFSETQ. The CDR3 sequence: CASSFDSALNGYTF. CDR3 in DNA: TGCGCCAGCAGCTTTGACAGCGCTCTCAATGGCTACACCTTC.

This clonotype has a handful of counts. The chain has TRBV20-1 and TRBJ2-7, with 10 bases fitting TRBD1. V was pared by 5 bases and J by 5 bases, with 6 bases of the junction left unmatched. The CDR3 runs to 13 residues. Germline V gene sequence: CDR1 DFQATT, CDR2 SNEGSKA (reference sequence). CDR3 nucleotides: TGCAGTGCTCTCAGGGACAGGGGTGACGAGCAGTACTTC. Translating gives CSALRDRGDEQYF.

In this sample, this clonotype turned up a few times. The V gene is TRBV19, the J gene TRBJ2-1; D is uncertain. The CDR3 is 12 amino acids. V lost 6 bases to trimming and J lost 6 bases, with 9 bases between them. Germline-derived CDR1 and CDR2 are LNHDA and SQIVND (reference sequence). The CDR3 spells CASRSFRNEQFF. In DNA, the CDR3 is TGTGCCAGTAGATCGTTCCGCAATGAGCAGTTCTTC.

This CDR3 reads CASSLAHREYTF. The DNA of the CDR3 is TGCGCCAGCAGCTTGGCTCACAGGGAGTACACCTTC. V and J are TRBV5-1 and TRBJ1-2; D might be TRBD1 (6 bases). The CDR3 runs 12 residues. Trimming shortened V by 0 bases and J by 11 bases, and 11 bases separated the two germline ends. Germline lookup yields CDR1 SGHRS and CDR2 YFSETQ.

The chain couples TRBV14 to TRBJ2-1; 8 nucleotides line up with TRBD1. CDR3 length equals 17 residues. The germline V gene has CDR1 SGHDN and CDR2 FVKESK. J lost 6 bases, V lost 4 bases, and 14 bases had no gene match. The CDR3 DNA follows: TGTGCCAGCAGCCCTCTTACCGGGACAGGCCAGGGCAATGAGCAGTTCTTC. It encodes CASSPLTGTGQGNEQFF.